This T cell receptor beta chain was captured in a study of OX40 agonist ivuxolimab in advanced cancers. Study summary: Previous treatment with anti-PD-1, anti-PD-L1 or anti-CTLA-4 therapy was allowed; under 50% had received some.

The data were produced by immunoSEQ multiplex PCR, yet TCRdb's version contains in-frame clones alone and is incomplete. The sample has around 58,000 clones; about 90% are singletons. For this clone: Its specificity is unknown.

The V gene lost 0 bases and the J gene lost 3 bases, with 11 bases spanning the gap. This CDR3 contains 15 residues. The germline V gene encodes CDR1 SGHDT and CDR2 YYEEEE. The study, taken as a whole, reports: CD8+ T cells showed, on average, more clonal expansion than CD4+ cells.

This specimen consisted of CD4+ or CD8+ T cells sorted from blood, obtained in a trial of the OX40 agonist ivuxolimab. This clonotype was sampled from an adult with an advanced solid tumor such as melanoma, head and neck, liver or kidney cancer. The rearrangement joins TRBV5-6 to TRBJ2-3; D gene uncertain. The CDR3, as DNA: TGTGCCAGCAGCTTGGGGCCAAAGGTGACAGATACGCAGTATTTT. Its protein is CASSLGPKVTDTQYF.